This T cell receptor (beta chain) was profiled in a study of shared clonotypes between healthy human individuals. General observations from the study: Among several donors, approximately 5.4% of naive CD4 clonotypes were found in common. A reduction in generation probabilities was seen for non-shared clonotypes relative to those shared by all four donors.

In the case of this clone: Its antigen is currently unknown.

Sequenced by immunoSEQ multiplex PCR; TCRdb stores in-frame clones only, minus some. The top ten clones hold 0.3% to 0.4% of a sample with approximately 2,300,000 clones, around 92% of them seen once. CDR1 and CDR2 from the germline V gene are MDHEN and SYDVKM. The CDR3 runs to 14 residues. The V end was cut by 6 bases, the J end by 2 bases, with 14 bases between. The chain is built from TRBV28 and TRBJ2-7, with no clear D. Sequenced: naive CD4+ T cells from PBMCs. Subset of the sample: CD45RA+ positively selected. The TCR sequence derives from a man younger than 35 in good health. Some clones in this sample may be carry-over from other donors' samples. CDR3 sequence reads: CASSPGEATYEQYF. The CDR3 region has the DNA TGTGCCAGCAGCCCCGGCGAAGCCACCTACGAGCAGTACTTC.